Listed below are T cell receptor beta chains from one sample, sequenced in a study of blood T cells in healthy people across ages. TCRdb called the 5' RACE reads again in MiXCR, with one record for every CDR3 protein. The profile shows under 800,000 distinct CDR3 sequences, roughly 44% of them singletons. Sequencing was performed on blood. The source of these receptors is a woman aged 55-70 years in good health. CDR3s include the opening cysteine and the closing phenylalanine or tryptophan. The D gene is left open where the match is weak. Not every row has a clone size; where given, it reads once, few, many or a size class.

TRBJ2-5 . TRBV6-2/TRBV6-3 TRBD1 TGTGCCAGCAGTACCGGGACAGGGTCAGAAGAGACCCAGTACTTC CASSTGTGSEETQYF
TRBJ2-7 . TRBV4-2 . TGTGCCAGCAGTCAGGAGGGGGCGGGCTACGAGCAGTACTTC CASSQEGAGYEQYF
TRBJ1-2 many TRBV4-1 . TGCGCCAGCAGCCAGGAAACACGGATTAACTATGGCTACACCTTC CASSQETRINYGYTF
TRBJ2-7 . TRBV6-5 . TGTGCCAGCAGTCCACGAGTACGAAGCTCCTACGAGCAGTACTTC CASSPRVRSSYEQYF
TRBJ2-3 many TRBV29-1 . TGCAGCGTTGACCTGACTGGGTTAAGGACGCAGTATTTT CSVDLTGLRTQYF
TRBJ2-5 many TRBV20-1 TRBD1 TGCAGTGCTAGAGATTCACAGGGGGCCCATAAAGCCAACCAAGAGACCCAGTACTTC CSARDSQGAHKANQETQYF
TRBJ1-1 few TRBV6-1 . TGTGCCAGCAGTGAAGCCGAAACCAGGGGCAAAGCTTTCTTT CASSEAETRGKAFF
TRBJ2-7 . TRBV29-1 . TGCAGCGTTGAAGCGGTGGACAAGTACAATGAGCAGTACTTC CSVEAVDKYNEQYF
TRBJ1-5 . TRBV7-3 . TGTGCCAGCAGCTCGGGACTACATCAGCCCCAGCATTTT CASSSGLHQPQHF
TRBJ2-7 . TRBV29-1 . TGCAGCGTTGCTGGAGCCTACTACAATGAGCAGTACTTC CSVAGAYYNEQYF
TRBJ1-1 . TRBV6-5 . TGTGCCAGCAGCCAACTGGACAGGAACACTGAAGCTTTCTTT CASSQLDRNTEAFF
TRBJ2-5 few TRBV15 . TGTGCCACCAGCAGAAGGGGCGAGACCCAGTACTTC CATSRRGETQYF
TRBJ2-5 . TRBV30 . TGTGCCTGGAACCAGGGCGGCCAAGAGACCCAGTACTTC CAWNQGGQETQYF
TRBJ2-5 many TRBV7-9 TRBD2 TGTGCCAGCAGCCGTGGGACTAGCCGCGATGAGACCCAGTACTTC CASSRGTSRDETQYF
TRBJ2-5 . TRBV6-2/TRBV6-3 TRBD2 TGTGCCAGCAGACCCGGATTATTAGCGGGAGGAGGAGAGACCCAGTACTTC CASRPGLLAGGGETQYF
TRBJ1-4 few TRBV27 . TGTGCCAGCAGTTTAAGGGAGTTCGATGAAAAACTGTTTTTT CASSLREFDEKLFF
TRBJ2-7 few TRBV12-3/TRBV12-4 TRBD2 TGTGCCAGCAGCCCCCTCCCCGGACTAGCCTTCTCCTACGAGCAGTACTTC CASSPLPGLAFSYEQYF
TRBJ2-7 few TRBV20-1 TRBD2 TGCAGTGCTAGAGATAAAGCGGGAGTTGGCGAGCAGTACTTC CSARDKAGVGEQYF
TRBJ2-6 . TRBV12-3/TRBV12-4 . TGTGCCACCTCCCCCCTAGGGGGCTCTGGGGCCAACGTCCTGACTTTC CATSPLGGSGANVLTF
TRBJ2-7 . TRBV5-1 TRBD1 TGCGCCAGCAACCCAACAGGGGGTAGCTCCTACGAGCAGTACTTC CASNPTGGSSYEQYF
TRBJ2-5 . TRBV4-2 TRBD2 TGTGCCAGCAGCCAAGATCAAGCGGGGGCCTCCCAAGAGACCCAGTACTTC CASSQDQAGASQETQYF
TRBJ2-4 . TRBV30 TRBD2 TGTGCCTGGAGTAGCGGGGCCTACGAGCGGTACTTC CAWSSGAYERYF
TRBJ1-1 . TRBV6-2/TRBV6-3 . TGTGCCAGCGGCGACATGAACACTGAAGCTTTCTTT CASGDMNTEAFF
TRBJ2-3 . TRBV7-2 TRBD2 TGTGCCAGCAGCTCCCCGGCCGGGACTAGCGTATCCGCAGATACGCAGTATTTT CASSSPAGTSVSADTQYF
TRBJ2-7 . TRBV4-3 TRBD1 TGCGCCAGCAGCCAAGGTTTCCGGACAGGGGTCAACGAGCAGTACTTC CASSQGFRTGVNEQYF
TRBJ1-5 . TRBV6-2/TRBV6-3 . TGTGCCTGCAGTACACGGGACTTAGTTCAGCCCCAGCATTTT CACSTRDLVQPQHF
TRBJ2-3 few TRBV20-1 TRBD2 TGCAGTGCTAGAGATTGGGCCCGGACTAGCGGACCCAGCACAGATACGCAGTATTTT CSARDWARTSGPSTDTQYF
TRBJ2-3 . TRBV4-3 . TGCGCCGGCAGCCAAGATCGCGCCACAGATACGCAGTATTTT CAGSQDRATDTQYF
TRBJ2-7 . TRBV6-5 . TGTGCCAGCAGTTACTCGAGTACAGGGAGCTCCTACGAGCAGTACTTC CASSYSSTGSSYEQYF
TRBJ2-5 few TRBV7-6 TRBD2 TGTGCCAGCAGCTTTCTAGCGGGGAAACAAGAGACCCAGTACTTC CASSFLAGKQETQYF
TRBJ1-1 . TRBV5-1 . TGCGCCAGCAGCTTGGCTCAGACCGGGAGCACTGAAGCTTTCTTT CASSLAQTGSTEAFF
TRBJ1-6 . TRBV6-4 . TGTGCCAGCAACTATAATTCACCCCTCCACTTT CASNYNSPLHF